The clone carrying this T cell receptor beta chain was seen only a few times. Its antigen is still unknown. Each TCR beta cDNA library carried unique molecular identifiers. Via MiXCR, TCRdb re-called the PCR reads, giving one row per CDR3 protein. The top ten hold 1.5% to 2% of the sample, which has roughly 600,000 distinct CDR3 sequences, around 40% seen once. This sample was taken from a study of post-analysis software for immune sequencing data. General study results and limits: Under the F measure, samples that were prepared in one batch clustered strongly together.

The TCR originated in a girl aged 5 to 17 with multiple sclerosis. Sequenced: blood.

The CDR3 is CASSLFREEQYF. The CDR3, as DNA: TGTGCCAGCAGTTTATTTAGGGAAGAGCAGTACTTC. This sequence joins TRBV12-3 or TRBV12-4 and TRBJ2-7; D is undetermined. This CDR3 is built from 12 residues. The V end was cut by 2 bases, the J end by 7 bases, with 9 bases between.